This T cell receptor beta chain was obtained from a study of blood T cell repertoires in COVID-19. Study information: Acute-phase and convalescent COVID-19 samples originated in the United States, Italy and Spain. Sources were T cells, B-cell-depleted T cells, or PBMCs; the material itself was cDNA or gDNA.

The CDR3 spans 11 residues. Between the trimmed V and J ends, which lost 7 bases and 4 bases, there was a span of 8 bases. From germline, CDR1 is DFQATT and CDR2 SNEGSKA (reference sequence). Per the study methods: Scientists estimated how many nucleated cells there were by amplifying reference gene primers. Sequenced by immunoSEQ multiplex PCR; TCRdb stores in-frame clones only, minus some. V and J calls plus clone size are reproduced from that table; the DNA served to infer D and trimming. The data contain more than 50,000 clones, around 89% of them singletons. This chain links TRBV20-1 with TRBJ2-1; no firm D call. This sequence originates from a human donor in a cohort sampled during active COVID-19. Specimen: peripheral blood. CDR3 protein: CSGATYNEQFF. The CDR3 nucleotides are TGCAGTGGGGCTACATACAATGAGCAGTTCTTC.